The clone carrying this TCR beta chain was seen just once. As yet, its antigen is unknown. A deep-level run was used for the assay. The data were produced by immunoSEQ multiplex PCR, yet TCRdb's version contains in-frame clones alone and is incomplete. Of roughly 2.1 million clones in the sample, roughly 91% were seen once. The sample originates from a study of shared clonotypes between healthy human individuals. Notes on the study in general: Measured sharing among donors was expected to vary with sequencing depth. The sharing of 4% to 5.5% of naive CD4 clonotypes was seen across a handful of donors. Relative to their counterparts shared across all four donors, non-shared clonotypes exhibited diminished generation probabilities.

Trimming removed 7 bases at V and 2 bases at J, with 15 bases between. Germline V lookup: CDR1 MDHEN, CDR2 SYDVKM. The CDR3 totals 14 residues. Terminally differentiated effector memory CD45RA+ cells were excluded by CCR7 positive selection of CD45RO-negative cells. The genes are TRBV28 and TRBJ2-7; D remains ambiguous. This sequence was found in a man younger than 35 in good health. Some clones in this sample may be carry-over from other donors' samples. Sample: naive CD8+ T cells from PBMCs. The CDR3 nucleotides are TGTGCCAGCACCACGGTACGGTTCCCCTACGAGCAGTACTTC. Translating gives CASTTVRFPYEQYF.